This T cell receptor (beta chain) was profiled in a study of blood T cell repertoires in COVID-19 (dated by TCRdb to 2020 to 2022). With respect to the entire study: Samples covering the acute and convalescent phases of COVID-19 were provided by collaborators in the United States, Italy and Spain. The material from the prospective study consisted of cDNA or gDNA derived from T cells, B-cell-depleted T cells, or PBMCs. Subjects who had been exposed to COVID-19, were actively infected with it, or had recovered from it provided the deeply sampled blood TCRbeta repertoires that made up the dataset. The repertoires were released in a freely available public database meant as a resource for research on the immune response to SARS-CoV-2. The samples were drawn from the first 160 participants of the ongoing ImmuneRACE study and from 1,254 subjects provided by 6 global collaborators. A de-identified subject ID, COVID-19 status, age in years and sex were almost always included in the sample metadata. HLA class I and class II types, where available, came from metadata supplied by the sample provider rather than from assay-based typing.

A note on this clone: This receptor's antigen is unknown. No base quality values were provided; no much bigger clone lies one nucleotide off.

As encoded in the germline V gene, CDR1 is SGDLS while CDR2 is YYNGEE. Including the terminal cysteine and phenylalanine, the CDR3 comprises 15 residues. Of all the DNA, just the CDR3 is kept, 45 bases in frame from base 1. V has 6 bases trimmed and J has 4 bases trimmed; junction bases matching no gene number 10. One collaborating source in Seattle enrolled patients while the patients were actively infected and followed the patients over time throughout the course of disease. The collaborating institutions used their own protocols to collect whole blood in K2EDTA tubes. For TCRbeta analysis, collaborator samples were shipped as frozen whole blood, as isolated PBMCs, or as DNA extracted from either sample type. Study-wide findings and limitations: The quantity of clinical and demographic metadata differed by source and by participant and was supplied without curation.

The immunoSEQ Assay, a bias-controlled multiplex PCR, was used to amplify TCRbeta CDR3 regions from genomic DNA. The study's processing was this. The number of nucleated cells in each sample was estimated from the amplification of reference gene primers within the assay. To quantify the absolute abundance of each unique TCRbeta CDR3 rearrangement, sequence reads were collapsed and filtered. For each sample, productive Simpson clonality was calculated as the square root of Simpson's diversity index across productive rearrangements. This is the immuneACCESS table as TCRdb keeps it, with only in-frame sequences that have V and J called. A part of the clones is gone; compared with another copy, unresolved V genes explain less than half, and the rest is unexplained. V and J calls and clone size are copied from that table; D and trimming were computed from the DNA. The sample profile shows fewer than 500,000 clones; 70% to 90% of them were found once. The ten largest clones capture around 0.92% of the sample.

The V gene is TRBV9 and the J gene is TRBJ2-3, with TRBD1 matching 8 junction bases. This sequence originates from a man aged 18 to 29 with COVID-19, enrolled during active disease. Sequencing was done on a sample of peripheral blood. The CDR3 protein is CASKVRTGISDTQYF. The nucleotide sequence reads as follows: TGTGCCAGCAAGGTCCGGACAGGGATTTCAGATACGCAGTATTTT.